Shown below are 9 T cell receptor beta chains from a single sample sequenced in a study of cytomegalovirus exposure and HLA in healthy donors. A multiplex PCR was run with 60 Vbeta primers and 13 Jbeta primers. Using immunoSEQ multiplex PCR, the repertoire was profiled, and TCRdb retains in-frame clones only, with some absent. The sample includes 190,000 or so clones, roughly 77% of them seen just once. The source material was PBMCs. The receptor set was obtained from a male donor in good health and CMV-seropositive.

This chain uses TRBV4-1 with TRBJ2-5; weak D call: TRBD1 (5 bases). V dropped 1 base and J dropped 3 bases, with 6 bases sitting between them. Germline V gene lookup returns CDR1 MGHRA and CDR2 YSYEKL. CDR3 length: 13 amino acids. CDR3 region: CASSQAGKETQYF. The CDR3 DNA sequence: TGCGCCAGCAGCCAAGCAGGGAAAGAGACCCAGTACTTC.

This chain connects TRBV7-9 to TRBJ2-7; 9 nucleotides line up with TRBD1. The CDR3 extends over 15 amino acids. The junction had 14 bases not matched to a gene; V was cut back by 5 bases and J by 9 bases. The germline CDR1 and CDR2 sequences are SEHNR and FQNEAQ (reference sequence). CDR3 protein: CASSAGQGGRWGQYF. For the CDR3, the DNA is TGTGCCAGCAGCGCGGGACAGGGAGGTCGGTGGGGGCAGTACTTC.

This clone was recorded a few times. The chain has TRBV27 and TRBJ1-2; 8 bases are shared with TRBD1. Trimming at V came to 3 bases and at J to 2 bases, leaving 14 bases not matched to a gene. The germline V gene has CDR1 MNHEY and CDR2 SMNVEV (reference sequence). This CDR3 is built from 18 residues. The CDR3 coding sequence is TGTGCCAGCAGTTTTGTTGCGTCGGCAGGGGGCCGGAACTATGGCTACACCTTC. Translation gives CASSFVASAGGRNYGYTF.

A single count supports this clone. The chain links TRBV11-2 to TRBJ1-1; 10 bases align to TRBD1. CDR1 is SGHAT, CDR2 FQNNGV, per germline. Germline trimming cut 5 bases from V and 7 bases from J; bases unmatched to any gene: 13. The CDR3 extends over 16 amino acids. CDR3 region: CASSLGPGQGWNEAFF. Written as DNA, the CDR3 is TGTGCCAGCAGCCTAGGACCGGGACAGGGGTGGAATGAAGCTTTCTTT.

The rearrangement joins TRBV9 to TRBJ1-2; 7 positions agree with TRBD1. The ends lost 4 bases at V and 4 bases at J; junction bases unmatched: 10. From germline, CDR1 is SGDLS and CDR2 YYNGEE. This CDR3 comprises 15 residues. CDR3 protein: CASSTGDGTIYGYTF. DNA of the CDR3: TGTGCCAGCAGCACAGGGGACGGAACTATCTATGGCTACACCTTC.

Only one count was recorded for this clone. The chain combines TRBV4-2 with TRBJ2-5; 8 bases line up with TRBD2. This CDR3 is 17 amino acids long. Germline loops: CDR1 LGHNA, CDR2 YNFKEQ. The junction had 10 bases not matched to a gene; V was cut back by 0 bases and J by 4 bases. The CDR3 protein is CASSQDEGTGGGETQYF. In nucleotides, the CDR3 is TGTGCCAGCAGCCAAGACGAGGGTACGGGGGGGGGAGAGACCCAGTACTTC.

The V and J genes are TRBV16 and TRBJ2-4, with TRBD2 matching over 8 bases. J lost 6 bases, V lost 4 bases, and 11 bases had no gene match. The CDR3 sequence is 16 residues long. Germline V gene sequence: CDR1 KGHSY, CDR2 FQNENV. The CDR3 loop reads CASSPRGGRDGNIQYF. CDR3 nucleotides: TGTGCCAGCAGCCCCCGCGGGGGGCGAGACGGAAACATTCAGTACTTC.

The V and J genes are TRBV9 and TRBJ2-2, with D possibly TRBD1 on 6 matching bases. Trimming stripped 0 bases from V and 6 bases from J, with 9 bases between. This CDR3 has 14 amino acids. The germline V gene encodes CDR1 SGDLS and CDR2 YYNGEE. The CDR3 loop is CASSVVTGSGELFF. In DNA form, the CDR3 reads TGTGCCAGCAGCGTAGTGACAGGCTCCGGGGAGCTGTTTTTT.

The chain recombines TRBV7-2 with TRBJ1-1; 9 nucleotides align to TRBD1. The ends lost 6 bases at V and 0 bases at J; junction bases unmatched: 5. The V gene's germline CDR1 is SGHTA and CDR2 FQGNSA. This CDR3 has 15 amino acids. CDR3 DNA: TGTGCCAGCAGAGGACAGGGGATCATGAACACTGAAGCTTTCTTT. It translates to CASRGQGIMNTEAFF. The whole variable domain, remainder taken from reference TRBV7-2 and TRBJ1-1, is GAGVSQSPSNKVTEKGKDVELRCDPISGHTALYWYRQSLGQGLEFLIYFQGNSAPDKSGLPSDRFSAERTGGSVSTLTIQRTQQEDSAVYLCASRGQGIMNTEAFFGQGTRLTVV.